Included here is one T cell receptor (beta chain) sequence, with context. The CDR3 consists of 16 residues. V was pared by 3 bases and J by 4 bases, with 18 bases between. Germline V gives CDR1 SGHAT, CDR2 FQNNGV. The sample is drawn from a study of OX40 agonist ivuxolimab in advanced cancers. Turning to the study itself: The study reported partial responses in three patients: one hepatocellular carcinoma, two cutaneous melanoma.

The method was immunoSEQ multiplex PCR; TCRdb's version includes in-frame clones alone and lacks a portion of them. The repertoire holds tens of thousands of clones, with approximately 87% as singletons. This TCR derives from an adult with an advanced solid tumor such as melanoma, head and neck, liver or kidney cancer. The material was CD4+ or CD8+ T cells sorted from blood, obtained in a trial of the OX40 agonist ivuxolimab. The J gene is TRBJ1-1, the V gene TRBV11-2; a possible D gene is TRBD1 (5 bases). CDR3 sequence reads: CASSFWGEEVGTEAFF. CDR3 nucleotides: TGTGCCAGCAGCTTTTGGGGGGAGGAGGTCGGCACTGAAGCTTTCTTT.